The T cell receptor beta chain described here comes from a study of T cell changes during pregnancy in multiple sclerosis. Generated by immunoSEQ multiplex PCR, the TCRdb table keeps only in-frame clones and is missing some. The sample holds 65,000 to 90,000 clones; approximately 92% are singletons and the top ten take over 2%. The CDR3 has 15 residues. Unmatched junction bases numbered 5, after V lost 6 bases and J lost 5 bases. Germline CDR1 and CDR2: WNHNN and SYGVQD (reference sequence). A few counts support this clone. The receptor's source is a female donor with multiple sclerosis, enrolled in a pregnancy study. This sequence joins TRBV10-1 and TRBJ2-5; 14 nucleotides match TRBD2. The material sequenced was peripheral blood, taken before pregnancy. The CDR3 sequence is CASSTTSGREETQYF. The CDR3 nucleotides are TGCGCCAGCAGCACGACTAGCGGGAGGGAGGAGACCCAGTACTTC.